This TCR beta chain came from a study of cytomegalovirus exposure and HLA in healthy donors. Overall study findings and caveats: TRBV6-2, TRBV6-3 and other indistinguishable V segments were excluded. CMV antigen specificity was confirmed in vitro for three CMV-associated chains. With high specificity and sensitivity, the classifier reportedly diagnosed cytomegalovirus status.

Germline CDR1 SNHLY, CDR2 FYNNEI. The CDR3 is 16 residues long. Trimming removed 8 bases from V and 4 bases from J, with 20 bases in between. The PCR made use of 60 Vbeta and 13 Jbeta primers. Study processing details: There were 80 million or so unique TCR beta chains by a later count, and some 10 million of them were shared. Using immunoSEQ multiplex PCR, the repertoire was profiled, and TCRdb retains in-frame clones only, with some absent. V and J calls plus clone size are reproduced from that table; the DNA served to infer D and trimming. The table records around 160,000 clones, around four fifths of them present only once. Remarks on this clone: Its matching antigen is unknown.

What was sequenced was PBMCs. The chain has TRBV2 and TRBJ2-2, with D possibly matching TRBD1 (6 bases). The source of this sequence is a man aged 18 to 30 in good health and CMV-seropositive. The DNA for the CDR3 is TGTGCCAGCTATGCCTTGAACAGGGCGGGCACCGGGGAGCTGTTTTTT. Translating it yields CASYALNRAGTGELFF.